This T cell receptor (beta chain) was obtained from a study of early T cells in non-severe SARS-CoV-2 infection. About the study: The authors sequenced bulk RNA from unsorted whole blood, leaving chains unpaired.

TCRdb ran MiXCR on the 5' RACE reads and lists one entry per CDR3 protein. The sample holds tens of thousands of distinct CDR3 sequences, 4.5% to 5.5% seen once. This clonotype was seen ten or more times. V trimming: 3 bases; J trimming: 5 bases; junction bases outside the gene matches: 3. From germline, CDR1 is SGDLS and CDR2 YYNGEE. CDR3 length equals 15 residues. This receptor was identified in an adult who was a healthcare worker with PCR-confirmed SARS-CoV-2 infection or an uninfected control (not recorded which). The sample taken for sequencing was whole blood. The rearrangement uses TRBV9 and TRBJ1-4; TRBD1 aligns across 11 bases. The CDR3 loop is CASSGGQGANEKLFF. CDR3 in DNA: TGTGCCAGCAGCGGAGGACAGGGGGCGAATGAAAAACTGTTTTTT.